The T cell receptor delta chain under discussion was sequenced for a study of γδ T cells in repeated Plasmodium falciparum infection. Across the study: Four controlled malaria infections with P. falciparum NF54 spanned roughly 97 weeks.

With regard to this clone: Antigen: not known. A read error likely explains this, since a far larger clone differs by one base. Other DNA sequences from this sample encode an identical CDR3 as well.

Notes on the study in general: Repeated controlled infections reportedly drove waves of new clonotype selection in Vdelta2-negative, mostly Vdelta1+, gammadelta repertoires.

Flow sorting of PBMC yielded separate Vgamma9/Vdelta2+ and Vdelta2-negative gammadelta T cell populations for bulk repertoire analysis. Both TRG and TRD chains were sequenced from each sorted sample. TCRdb reran clone calling via CATT on the multiplex PCR reads. The data show about 89,000 delta-chain clones, over 1.1% seen once. The CDR3 length is 21 residues. Germline CDR1 TSWWSYY, CDR2 QGS. The sequencing sample was made of gamma-delta T cells from blood. The chain carries TRDV1 and TRDJ1; 13 bases agree with TRDD3. Here the J gene was assigned by germline matching of the DNA, as TCRdb has none. The sequence was obtained from a pool of human donors (malaria-infected and uninfected, not separated). The CDR3: CALGGPFPPSTGGYAPDKLIF. CDR3 coding DNA: TGTGCTCTCGGGGGTCCGTTCCCTCCCAGTACTGGGGGATACGCTCCCGATAAACTCATCTTT.